This T cell receptor (beta chain) was recorded in a study of STAT5B mutations in CD4+ large granular lymphocyte leukemia. Broader study findings: Compared with healthy controls (2/35), patient top clones favored TRBV06 (8/27).

Germline V lookup: CDR1 SGHTA, CDR2 FQGNSA. The J segment lost 4 bases and the V segment lost 4 bases, leaving 3 bases of the junction unmatched. The CDR3 contains 13 residues. The assay was run at survey level. Source study methods: A productive frequency of 2.59 x 10-5 was the lowest detectable. Clones were read by immunoSEQ multiplex PCR, and TCRdb kept only the in-frame ones, dropping some. V, J and clone size are taken as reported in that table, and D and trimming were inferred from the DNA itself. The data contain tens of thousands of clones, approximately 90% of them singletons. Concerning this clone itself: Its antigen remains unidentified.

The sample comprised CD4+ T cells from blood buffy coats. The chain combines TRBV7-2 with TRBJ2-5, with TRBD2 matching 7 bases. This clonotype was sampled from a human donor in good health. The CDR3 loop reads CASSSGGGETQYF. The DNA of the CDR3 is TGTGCCAGCAGCTCTGGGGGGGGAGAGACCCAGTACTTC.